One and the same sample provided the 17 T cell receptor beta chains below, sequenced in a study of blood T cell repertoires in COVID-19. Using immunoSEQ multiplex PCR, the repertoire was profiled, and TCRdb retains in-frame clones only, with some absent. The repertoire has about 130,000 clones, roughly 80% of them found once; the top ten carry 4.5% to 6%. Sequencing used peripheral blood. All receptors come from a man older than 75 with COVID-19, enrolled during active disease.

The rearrangement uses TRBV7-8 and TRBJ1-6; D is unclear. Germline CDR1 SGHVS, CDR2 FQNEAQ. CDR3 length: 14 residues. V was trimmed by 1 base and J by 10 bases, leaving 11 bases between them. The CDR3 DNA sequence: TGTGCCAGCAGCTTAGACTGGGTACAGTCACCCCTCCACTTT. Residues: CASSLDWVQSPLHF.

This clone was detected only a few times. The genes are TRBV7-3 and TRBJ2-7; possible D gene TRBD1, 5 bases. The germline V and J ends were trimmed by 2 bases and 1 base, with 12 bases remaining between them. The germline gives CDR1 SGHTA, CDR2 FQGTGA. This CDR3 contains 15 residues. CDR3 residues: CASSLCRAISYEQYF. The DNA of the CDR3 is TGTGCCAGCAGCTTATGCAGGGCAATATCCTACGAGCAGTACTTC.

The rearrangement uses TRBV1 and TRBJ2-1; whether TRBD2, the table's D call, matches the DNA was not checked. TRBV1 is a pseudogene. The CDR3 is 17 amino acids. The DNA for the CDR3 is TGCACCAGCAGCCAAGACTATAGGGAGGATGGGTGCAATGAGCAGTTCTTC. This encodes CTSSQDYREDGCNEQFF.

In regard to this clone: The junction differs from germline at one of its ends, possibly a read error. The chain employs TRBV19 and TRBJ2-1; 8 bases fit TRBD2. The CDR3 has 15 amino acids. CDR1 LNHDA and CDR2 SQIVND come from the germline V gene (reference sequence). This CDR3 reads CACSSSSGSYNEQFF. For the CDR3, the DNA is TGTGCCTGTAGTTCTTCTAGCGGGTCATACAATGAGCAGTTCTTC. Filled out from reference TRBV19 and TRBJ2-1, the complete variable domain reads DGGITQSPKYLFRKEGQNVTLSCEQNLNHDAMYWYRQDPGQGLRLIYYSQIVNDFQKGDIAEGYSVSREKKESFPLTVTSAQKNPTAFYLCACSSSSGSYNEQFFGPGTRLTVL.

This sequence joins TRBV11-1 and TRBJ2-7; 7 bases align to TRBD1. This CDR3 has 14 amino acids. The junction had 4 bases not matched to a gene; V was cut back by 5 bases and J by 0 bases. CDR1 SGHAT and CDR2 FQDESV come from the germline V gene (reference sequence). The CDR3 region has the DNA TGTGCCAGCAGCCGGGGACAGAGCTCCTACGAGCAGTACTTC. Its protein product is CASSRGQSSYEQYF.

This chain uses TRBV6-6 with TRBJ2-1; D may be TRBD2 (6 bases). Trimming took 2 bases from V and 8 from J, leaving 7 bases between them. This CDR3 contains 12 residues. Looked up from germline, CDR1 is MNHNY and CDR2 is SVGAGI (reference sequence). The CDR3 DNA reads as TGTGCCAGCAGTTACGGCGGGGATGAGCAGTTCTTC. Protein sequence: CASSYGGDEQFF.

V gene TRBV7-3 combines with J gene TRBJ2-1; 15 positions agree with TRBD2. This CDR3 comprises 18 residues. The trim removed 4 bases at V and 6 bases at J, leaving 10 bases unmatched. Germline values: CDR1 SGHTA, CDR2 FQGTGA. CDR3 DNA: TGTGCCAGCAGCTCTAAGCCCCCGGGACTAGCGGGAGGCAATGAGCAGTTCTTC. This gives the protein CASSSKPPGLAGGNEQFF.

V and J are TRBV28 and TRBJ2-2; the D gene is possibly TRBD1 (6 bases). The CDR3 has 16 residues. The germline V gene encodes CDR1 MDHEN and CDR2 SYDVKM. The V gene lost 6 bases and the J gene lost 0 bases, with 14 bases spanning the gap. CDR3 bases: TGTGCCAGCAGCACCCCCTGGACAGCGAACACCGGGGAGCTGTTTTTT. It codes for CASSTPWTANTGELFF.

The rearrangement uses TRBV3-1 (or the pseudogene TRBV3-2) and TRBJ2-2; D is possibly TRBD1 (6 bases). This CDR3 has 17 residues. CDR1 and CDR2 from the germline V gene are LGHDT and YNNKEL (reference sequence). Trimming cost V 4 bases and J 1 base, with 16 bases left between them. The CDR3 reads CASSLPPGQKNTGELFF. CDR3 in DNA: TGTGCCAGCAGCCTGCCTCCGGGACAAAAGAACACCGGGGAGCTGTTTTTT.

The V and J genes are TRBV3-1 (or the pseudogene TRBV3-2) and TRBJ1-6, with D unresolved. This CDR3 is built from 14 residues. Deletions cut 6 bases from V and 7 bases from J, with 13 bases between. Germline V gene data show CDR1 as LGHDT and CDR2 as YNNKEL (reference sequence). CDR3 sequence: CASSPWTENSPLHF. CDR3 nucleotides: TGTGCCAGCAGTCCCTGGACTGAAAATTCACCCCTCCACTTT.

This clone was found a few times. The V gene is TRBV7-8, the J gene TRBJ1-1, with TRBD1 as a possible D gene (5 bases). V shed 2 bases and J shed 1 base, with 8 bases lying between them. Germline CDR1 is SGHVS and CDR2 is FQNEAQ. This CDR3 is 14 amino acids long. Written as DNA, the CDR3 is TGTGCCAGCAGCTTATGGCAGGGGAACACTGAAGCTTTCTTT. Protein product: CASSLWQGNTEAFF.

The V call is TRBV4-1, the J call TRBJ1-2, with a possible D match to TRBD1 (5 bases). Per germline, CDR1 MGHRA and CDR2 YSYEKL. V gave up 0 bases and J gave up 5 bases, with 13 bases separating them. This CDR3 region has 15 residues. The CDR3 protein is CASSQERGTHYGYTF. In DNA, the CDR3 is TGCGCCAGCAGCCAAGAAAGGGGAACTCATTATGGCTACACCTTC.

The J gene is TRBJ2-1, the V gene TRBV19; 8 bases fit TRBD2. The V and J ends lost 7 bases and 3 bases, in that order; junction bases with no gene match: 5. Germline assignment: CDR1 LNHDA and CDR2 SQIVND (reference sequence). The CDR3 sequence is 14 residues long. The CDR3 region has the DNA TGTGCCAGTAAAAGCGGGAGAGGCTACAATGAGCAGTTCTTC. Amino acid sequence: CASKSGRGYNEQFF. Full variable domain (remainder filled in from reference TRBV19 and TRBJ2-1): DGGITQSPKYLFRKEGQNVTLSCEQNLNHDAMYWYRQDPGQGLRLIYYSQIVNDFQKGDIAEGYSVSREKKESFPLTVTSAQKNPTAFYLCASKSGRGYNEQFFGPGTRLTVL.

The chain couples TRBV4-2 to TRBJ2-5; 11 nucleotides align to TRBD2. V was clipped by 1 base and J by 5 bases; unmatched bases: 12. The germline CDR1 and CDR2 sequences are LGHNA and YNFKEQ. The CDR3 runs to 18 residues. The CDR3 is CASSQGRGLAETGETQYF. The CDR3 DNA is TGTGCCAGCAGCCAAGGGCGGGGACTAGCGGAAACGGGGGAGACCCAGTACTTC.

The chain combines TRBV5-4 with TRBJ1-2; 8 bases match TRBD1. Unmatched junction bases numbered 2, after V lost 0 bases and J lost 4 bases. There are 14 residues in the CDR3. Germline V lookup: CDR1 SGHNT, CDR2 YYREEE (reference sequence). The CDR3 bases are TGTGCCAGCAGCTTGGGGACAGGGTCCTATGGCTACACCTTC. Protein product: CASSLGTGSYGYTF. Supplemented by reference TRBV5-4 and TRBJ1-2, the full variable domain reads ETGVTQSPTHLIKTRGQQVTLRCSSQSGHNTVSWYQQALGQGPQFIFQYYREEENGRGNFPPRFSGLQFPNYSSELNVNALELDDSALYLCASSLGTGSYGYTFGSGTRLTVV.

This clone showed up just once. This chain uses TRBV19 with TRBJ2-7, with D perhaps matching TRBD1 (5 bases). Deletions cut 3 bases from V and 3 bases from J, with 15 bases between. The CDR3 is 15 residues long. CDR1 is LNHDA and CDR2 is SQIVND in the germline V gene (reference sequence). Here the CDR3 reads CASSMKAGYFYEQYF. As DNA, the CDR3 is TGTGCCAGTAGTATGAAGGCAGGGTATTTCTACGAGCAGTACTTC.

V and J are TRBV28 and TRBJ1-3; 8 bases are a match to TRBD1. V lost 3 bases, J lost 0 bases, and 7 bases stayed unmatched. The CDR3 loop spans 17 amino acids. From germline, CDR1 is MDHEN and CDR2 SYDVKM. CDR3: CASSFPRGQSSGNTIYF. CDR3 coding DNA: TGTGCCAGCAGTTTCCCCAGGGGGCAGTCCTCTGGAAACACCATATATTTT.